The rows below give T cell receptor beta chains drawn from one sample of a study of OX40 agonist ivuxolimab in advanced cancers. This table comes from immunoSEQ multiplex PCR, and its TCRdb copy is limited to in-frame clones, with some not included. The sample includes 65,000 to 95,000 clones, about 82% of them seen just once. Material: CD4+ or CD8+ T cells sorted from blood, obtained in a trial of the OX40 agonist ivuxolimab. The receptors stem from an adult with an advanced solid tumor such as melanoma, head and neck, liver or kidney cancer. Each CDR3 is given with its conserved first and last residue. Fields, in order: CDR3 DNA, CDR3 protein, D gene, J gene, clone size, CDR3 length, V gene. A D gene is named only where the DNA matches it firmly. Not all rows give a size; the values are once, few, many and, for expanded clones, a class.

TGTGCCAGCAGTTACGGGGACACCAGCATCTATGGCTACACCTTC	CASSYGDTSIYGYTF	NA	TRBJ1-2	NA	15	TRBV6-5
TGCGCCAGCACCTCGAGGTTGGAGAATCAGCCCCAGCATTTT	CASTSRLENQPQHF	NA	TRBJ1-5	NA	14	TRBV5-1
TGCGCCAGCAGCAACCCCGGGACTAGCTCCGGGGAGCTGTTTTTT	CASSNPGTSSGELFF	TRBD2	TRBJ2-2	once	15	TRBV5-1
TGTGCCAGCAGCCTACAGGGGGCCACAGATACGCAGTATTTT	CASSLQGATDTQYF	TRBD1	TRBJ2-3	NA	14	TRBV5-4
TGTGCCAGCAGCTTAGAACGGGACCTCTATGGCTACACCTTC	CASSLERDLYGYTF	NA	TRBJ1-2	NA	14	TRBV7-2
TGTGCCAGCAGCGTGGGACCCCTCAACGAGCAGTACTTC	CASSVGPLNEQYF	NA	TRBJ2-7	NA	13	TRBV9
TGTGCCAGCAGTGTTGCCTTCCTGAACACCGGGGAGCTGTTTTTT	CASSVAFLNTGELFF	NA	TRBJ2-2	NA	15	TRBV6-1
TGCGCCAGCAGCCAAGATCTGACTAGTCGGGCGCCACGGGGGGAGCAGTACTTC	CASSQDLTSRAPRGEQYF	NA	TRBJ2-7	once	18	TRBV4-3
TGTGCCTGGGCGGGCGGAGGGGTCCTCTACGAGCAGTACTTC	CAWAGGGVLYEQYF	NA	TRBJ2-7	NA	14	TRBV30
TGTGCCAGCAGCCACATCCGGGGCCGTACTGAAGCTTTCTTT	CASSHIRGRTEAFF	NA	TRBJ1-1	NA	14	TRBV5-6
TGTGCCAGCAGCTTTTCCAGCAGTCAGGGAGAAACTTTCTTT	CASSFSSSQGETFF	NA	TRBJ1-1	many	14	TRBV5-4
TGTGCCAGCGACTACTCCTATAATTCACCCCTCCACTTT	CASDYSYNSPLHF	NA	TRBJ1-6	NA	13	TRBV5-5
TGCAGCGTTGGTCTTGCGGGACTGAACAATGAGCAGTTCTTC	CSVGLAGLNNEQFF	NA	TRBJ2-1	NA	14	TRBV29-1
TGTGCCAGCAGCTCGATAAGGGGTCCCACAGATACGCAGTATTTT	CASSSIRGPTDTQYF	NA	TRBJ2-3	NA	15	TRBV7-2
TGTGCCAGCAGCGTAGACGACAGGTTGGGGTTGGGAAGTGAGCAGTTCTTC	CASSVDDRLGLGSEQFF	NA	TRBJ2-1	NA	17	TRBV9
TGTGCCAGAGACATCGTGAACACTGAAGCTTTCTTT	CARDIVNTEAFF	NA	TRBJ1-1	NA	12	TRBV7-9
TGTGCCAGCAGCGCGCAGGGTTCGAACACTGAAGCTTTCTTT	CASSAQGSNTEAFF	NA	TRBJ1-1	NA	14	TRBV7-3
TGTGCCAGCAGCTTGGACATCCATCGGGACGAGCAGTACTTC	CASSLDIHRDEQYF	NA	TRBJ2-7	NA	14	TRBV5-5
TGTGCCAGCAGCGCCTACAGGGTCCACGAGCAGTACTTC	CASSAYRVHEQYF	NA	TRBJ2-7	NA	13	TRBV21-1
TGTGCCAGCAGCCTAGATACAGGTTCGGGAAACACCATATATTTT	CASSLDTGSGNTIYF	NA	TRBJ1-3	NA	15	TRBV7-2
TGCGCCAGCAGCTTGGCTACTAGCGGGAGTCAAGATACGCAGTATTTT	CASSLATSGSQDTQYF	TRBD2	TRBJ2-3	NA	16	TRBV5-1
TGCGCCAGCAGTCAACAAGACAGTCAAGAGACCCAGTACTTC	CASSQQDSQETQYF	NA	TRBJ2-5	NA	14	TRBV23-1
TGTGCCAGCAGCTTTCTCCAGGGGAAGGATGGCTACACCTTC	CASSFLQGKDGYTF	NA	TRBJ1-2	NA	14	TRBV11-2
TGTGCCAGCAGCGCCAGCTTATCTGAAGAGACCCAGTACTTC	CASSASLSEETQYF	NA	TRBJ2-5	NA	14	TRBV9
TGTGCCACCAGCCTCAGGGGGCAGACTGAAGCTTTCTTT	CATSLRGQTEAFF	TRBD1	TRBJ1-1	NA	13	TRBV15
TGCGCCAGCAGCTCGGACACGACCTACGAGCAGTACTTC	CASSSDTTYEQYF	NA	TRBJ2-7	few	13	TRBV5-1
TGTGCCAGTAGTCTTACTAGCGGGGGGGCCAATGAGCAGTTCTTC	CASSLTSGGANEQFF	TRBD2	TRBJ2-1	NA	15	TRBV19
TGTGCCATCAGTGAGTACGGGGGCCCTAACTATGGCTACACCTTC	CAISEYGGPNYGYTF	NA	TRBJ1-2	NA	15	TRBV10-3
TGTGCCAGCTCGCTTACTGGGCGCCAGTCAGGCGACTATGGCTACACCTTC	CASSLTGRQSGDYGYTF	NA	TRBJ1-2	NA	17	TRBV18
TGTGCCAGCGCCCTAGACAGGGGTTCCTACAATGAGCAGTTCTTC	CASALDRGSYNEQFF	TRBD1	TRBJ2-1	NA	15	TRBV6-4
TGTGCCAGCAGTTACGCCCAGGGAGGCTCCTACGAGCAGTACTTC	CASSYAQGGSYEQYF	NA	TRBJ2-7	NA	15	TRBV6-6
TGTGCCATCAGTGAGGAGACGGGCTTAGGGGGCTACACCTTC	CAISEETGLGGYTF	NA	TRBJ1-2	few	14	TRBV10-3
TGTGCCAGCAGTGAAATGGGCCCCACCAGCGGCTATGGCTACACCTTC	CASSEMGPTSGYGYTF	NA	TRBJ1-2	NA	16	TRBV6-1
TGTGCCAGCAGCTCCGGTGCCCCCATGGGCGAGCAGTACTTC	CASSSGAPMGEQYF	NA	TRBJ2-7	once	14	TRBV11-1
TGTGCCAGTAGTATAAAGACAGGGAATCAGCCCCAGCATTTT	CASSIKTGNQPQHF	TRBD1	TRBJ1-5	NA	14	TRBV19
TGTGCCATCAGTGATTGGGAGGCCACAGATCAGCCCCAGCATTTT	CAISDWEATDQPQHF	NA	TRBJ1-5	NA	15	TRBV10-3
TGTGCCGGTCAACTCGCGGAGGGGGATGAGCAGTTCTTC	CAGQLAEGDEQFF	NA	TRBJ2-1	NA	13	TRBV27
TGTGCCAGCTCCATGGACAGGGCCAATCAGCCCCAGCATTTT	CASSMDRANQPQHF	TRBD1	TRBJ1-5	NA	14	TRBV6-6
TGTGCCAGCAGTTACGACAGGGGGCGATCTGTTTACACCTTC	CASSYDRGRSVYTF	TRBD1	TRBJ1-2	once	14	TRBV6-5
TGTGCCAGCAGCTTGGATGTAGCGGGAGGGCCTATCGTGCAGTTCTTC	CASSLDVAGGPIVQFF	TRBD2	TRBJ2-1	NA	16	TRBV5-4
TGCGCCAGCAGTGGAGATGGGGCCAACGTCCTGACTTTC	CASSGDGANVLTF	NA	TRBJ2-6	NA	13	TRBV10-2
TGTGCCAGCAGTTACACCGCAACAGGGGGCCCCGGGGAGCTGTTTTTT	CASSYTATGGPGELFF	TRBD1	TRBJ2-2	NA	16	TRBV6-5
TGTGCCACCAGCCGATCCGTGGGGGTCACTGGAAACACCATATATTTT	CATSRSVGVTGNTIYF	NA	TRBJ1-3	NA	16	TRBV15
TGCAGCGTTGGCTCAGGGAACATGAACACTGAAGCTTTCTTT	CSVGSGNMNTEAFF	NA	TRBJ1-1	once	14	TRBV29-1
TGCAGCGTTCTTTCCGGACAGGGGTCGAATCAGCCCCAGCATTTT	CSVLSGQGSNQPQHF	TRBD1	TRBJ1-5	NA	15	TRBV29-1
TGCGCCAGCAGCCCCACAGGGACCTATGGCTACACCTTC	CASSPTGTYGYTF	NA	TRBJ1-2	NA	13	TRBV4-3
TGCGCCAGCAGCTTGGGGACAGGGGCTCGCGAGACCCAGTACTTC	CASSLGTGARETQYF	TRBD1	TRBJ2-5	NA	15	TRBV5-1
TGTGCCAGTAGTATGGTTGCCAAAAGCTCTGGGGCCAACGTCCTGACTTTC	CASSMVAKSSGANVLTF	NA	TRBJ2-6	NA	17	TRBV19
TGTGCCAGCAGCTTAGATATATACTATGGCTACACCTTC	CASSLDIYYGYTF	NA	TRBJ1-2	NA	13	TRBV7-8
TGTGCCATCAGTTTCAACCCTTCCTACAATGAGCAGTTCTTC	CAISFNPSYNEQFF	NA	TRBJ2-1	NA	14	TRBV10-3
TGTGCCAGCTCACCAGAGGCAGGGAACACTGAAGCTTTCTTT	CASSPEAGNTEAFF	NA	TRBJ1-1	NA	14	TRBV18
TGTGCCAGCAGCGTAGACGAGAGTGGCTATGGCTACACCTTC	CASSVDESGYGYTF	NA	TRBJ1-2	NA	14	TRBV9
TGTGCCAGCAGCTTAACAGTAAACACTGAAGCTTTCTTT	CASSLTVNTEAFF	NA	TRBJ1-1	NA	13	TRBV7-9
TGTGCCAGCAGCTTCGTGACTAGCGGGATAGAGACCCAGTACTTC	CASSFVTSGIETQYF	TRBD2	TRBJ2-5	NA	15	TRBV7-2
TGTGCCAGCAGCTTAGGAAAGGTTCAGTACTTC	CASSLGKVQYF	NA	TRBJ2-7	NA	11	TRBV11-1
TGTGCCATCAGTGAGAGGTTTACAGATACGCAGTATTTT	CAISERFTDTQYF	NA	TRBJ2-3	NA	13	TRBV10-3
TGCAGCGTTTCCCCTAGCGGGCGTGAGCAGTTCTTC	CSVSPSGREQFF	TRBD2	TRBJ2-1	NA	12	TRBV29-1
TGTGCCAGCAGCCCGGGGGGGCAGGGCCAGCGGGAGGGCACTTCTTACGAGCAGTACTTC	CASSPGGQGQREGTSYEQYF	TRBD2	TRBJ2-7	NA	20	TRBV7-8
TGTGCCAGCAGCTCCAGGGACCTTATCTCTGGAAACACCATATATTTT	CASSSRDLISGNTIYF	NA	TRBJ1-3	NA	16	TRBV5-8
TGTGCCAGCAGCGTAACAGGGACAGGGACATCACCCCTCCACTTT	CASSVTGTGTSPLHF	TRBD1	TRBJ1-6	NA	15	TRBV9